Each of the 18 T cell receptor beta chains below was sequenced from the same sample in a study of OX40 agonist ivuxolimab in advanced cancers. Data came from immunoSEQ multiplex PCR; TCRdb stores just in-frame clones and leaves some out. The sample records 40,000 to 55,000 clones, 75% to 85% being singletons. The sample was CD4+ or CD8+ T cells sorted from blood, taken in a trial of the OX40 agonist ivuxolimab. The source of these receptors is an adult with an advanced solid tumor such as melanoma, head and neck, liver or kidney cancer.

The chain links TRBV10-2 to TRBJ2-7; 10 bases align to TRBD2. CDR1 and CDR2 from the germline V gene are WSHSY and SAAADI. The V and J ends lost 8 bases and 0 bases, in that order; junction bases with no gene match: 25. This CDR3 has 21 amino acids. CDR3 sequence reads: CASRVGIEREGLAKSSYEQYF. The CDR3 DNA reads as TGCGCCAGCCGCGTCGGTATAGAGCGGGAGGGCCTCGCTAAGAGCTCCTACGAGCAGTACTTC.

The gene calls are TRBV5-4 and TRBJ2-3, with D perhaps being TRBD1 or TRBD2 (5 bases each). CDR1 is SGHNT, CDR2 YYREEE, per germline (reference sequence). Trimming stripped 2 bases from V and 6 bases from J, with 10 bases between. The CDR3 has 13 amino acids. The CDR3 here is CASSFWGSDTQYF. CDR3 DNA sequence: TGTGCCAGCAGCTTCTGGGGGAGTGATACGCAGTATTTT.

V is TRBV2 and J is TRBJ2-2; D might be TRBD1 (5 bases). Trimming took off 7 bases at V and 1 base at J, with 7 bases between the two ends. The CDR3 loop spans 13 amino acids. Germline V gene lookup returns CDR1 SNHLY and CDR2 FYNNEI. This CDR3 is CASKQGNTGELFF. The CDR3 nucleotides read TGTGCCAGCAAGCAGGGGAACACCGGGGAGCTGTTTTTT. Full variable domain (outside the CDR3, taken from reference TRBV2 and TRBJ2-2): EPEVTQTPSHQVTQMGQEVILRCVPISNHLYFYWYRQILGQKVEFLVSFYNNEISEKSEIFDDQFSVERPDGSNFTLKIRSTKLEDSAMYFCASKQGNTGELFFGEGSRLTVL.

The chain couples TRBV28 to TRBJ2-7; D not resolved. V was trimmed by 6 bases and J by 1 base, leaving 13 bases between them. Germline V gene data show CDR1 as MDHEN and CDR2 as SYDVKM. The CDR3 runs 14 residues. The CDR3 nucleotides read TGTGCCAGCAGCCCCGGGCGTACTTCCTACGAGCAGTACTTC. Its translation: CASSPGRTSYEQYF.

The genes are TRBV6-1 and TRBJ1-5, with TRBD1 matching over 8 bases. The germline V gene has CDR1 MNHNS and CDR2 SASEGT. Trimming removed 4 bases from V and 2 bases from J; junction bases left unmatched: 7. The CDR3 contains 16 residues. The DNA for the CDR3 is TGTGCCAGCAGTGGAGGGACAGGTTGGGGCAATCAGCCCCAGCATTTT. Its translation is CASSGGTGWGNQPQHF.

The V gene is TRBV27, the J gene TRBJ1-5; 11 bases fit TRBD1. CDR3 length: 14 residues. Per the germline V gene, CDR1 is MNHEY and CDR2 is SMNVEV (reference sequence). Unmatched junction bases numbered 2, after V lost 7 bases and J lost 3 bases. The CDR3 DNA follows: TGTGCCAGCAAGGACAGGGGGCTCAATCAGCCCCAGCATTTT. Residues: CASKDRGLNQPQHF.

CDR3 in amino acids: CASSPGLLDTEAFF. The CDR3 DNA reads TGTGCCAGCAGCCCGGGACTTCTCGACACTGAAGCTTTCTTT. The rearrangement joins TRBV7-3 to TRBJ1-1, with a weak D call TRBD1 (5 bases). CDR1 SGHTA and CDR2 FQGTGA come from the germline V gene. The CDR3 has 14 residues. V lost 5 bases to trimming and J lost 3 bases, with 13 bases between them.

The genes are TRBV5-6 and TRBJ1-5; TRBD1 might be the D (5 bases). CDR3 length: 16 residues. Trimming cost V 4 bases and J 8 bases, with 22 bases left between them. Germline CDR1 is SGHDT and CDR2 is YYEEEE. The CDR3: CASSVGRTGREKPQHF. The CDR3 bases are TGTGCCAGCAGCGTGGGGCGGACGGGGAGGGAAAAGCCCCAGCATTTT.

The chain uses TRBV14 and TRBJ2-3; D is undetermined. The germline V gene has CDR1 SGHDN and CDR2 FVKESK. This CDR3 is built from 13 residues. V dropped 5 bases and J dropped 3 bases, with 9 bases sitting between them. CDR3: CASSYQGTDTQYF. The CDR3 nucleotides read TGTGCCAGCAGCTATCAAGGGACAGATACGCAGTATTTT.

This clone was counted only a few times. The chain combines TRBV7-8 with TRBJ2-1, with D tentatively TRBD1 or TRBD2 (6 bases each). Trimming shortened V by 0 bases and J by 9 bases, and 12 bases separated the two germline ends. The CDR3 length is 14 residues. The germline gives CDR1 SGHVS, CDR2 FQNEAQ. The CDR3 DNA reads TGTGCCAGCAGCTTAGCGCTAGGAGGGGGTGAGCAGTTCTTC. It specifies CASSLALGGGEQFF.

This chain uses TRBV5-5 with TRBJ2-7; D is unresolved. V gave up 2 bases and J gave up 2 bases, with 11 bases separating them. Per germline, CDR1 SGHKS and CDR2 YYEKEE (reference sequence). The CDR3 contains 14 residues. CDR3 in DNA: TGTGCCAGCAGCTTTTCCCCGGCGGCCTACGAGCAGTACTTC. Its translation: CASSFSPAAYEQYF.

The genes are TRBV4-1 and TRBJ1-1, with no clear D. From germline, CDR1 is MGHRA and CDR2 YSYEKL. Trimming took off 2 bases at V and 0 bases at J, with 10 bases between the two ends. There are 15 residues in the CDR3. CDR3 DNA: TGCGCCAGCAGCCAATGGGGAACAGTGAACACTGAAGCTTTCTTT. Translating gives CASSQWGTVNTEAFF.

V gene TRBV18 combines with J gene TRBJ2-2; D not certain. Trimming stripped 7 bases from V and 1 base from J, with 10 bases between. CDR3 length equals 14 residues. Per the germline V gene, CDR1 is KGHSH and CDR2 is LQKENI. The CDR3 protein is CASLSKVNTGELFF. CDR3 DNA sequence: TGTGCCAGCTTATCGAAAGTGAACACCGGGGAGCTGTTTTTT.

The genes are TRBV27 and TRBJ2-7; the D gene is possibly TRBD2 (6 bases). The CDR3 consists of 14 residues. Trimming took 3 bases from V and 2 from J, leaving 11 bases between them. In germline, CDR1 is MNHEY, CDR2 SMNVEV (reference sequence). Here the CDR3 reads CASSLAGTAYEQYF. CDR3 sequence (DNA): TGTGCCAGCAGTTTGGCGGGGACGGCCTACGAGCAGTACTTC.

This clone was observed a few times. The J gene is TRBJ2-1, the V gene TRBV7-7, with D perhaps matching TRBD2 (6 bases). The CDR3 covers 15 residues. Germline V gene lookup returns CDR1 SSHAT and CDR2 FNYEAQ (reference sequence). The V and J ends lost 2 bases and 0 bases respectively, with 8 bases between them. CDR3 region: CASSLTEGSYNEQFF. Written as DNA, the CDR3 is TGTGCCAGCAGCTTAACGGAGGGCTCCTACAATGAGCAGTTCTTC.

The chain has TRBV30 and TRBJ1-6; a possible D gene is TRBD1 (5 bases). The CDR3 runs to 15 residues. Per germline, CDR1 GTSNPN and CDR2 SVGIG (reference sequence). With 3 bases removed from V and 7 bases from J, the gap between germline ends came to 16 bases. CDR3 region: CAWRGPGGKNSPLHF. The CDR3 nucleotides read TGTGCCTGGAGGGGACCCGGGGGAAAGAATTCACCCCTCCACTTT.

V usage is TRBV7-2 and J usage is TRBJ2-1; 7 bases line up with TRBD2. This CDR3 is built from 15 residues. The V segment lost 1 base and the J segment 2 bases; nucleotides outside the gene matches: 2. Germline V gives CDR1 SGHTA, CDR2 FQGNSA. Written as DNA, the CDR3 is TGTGCCAGCAGCTTAGAGAGCGGGACCTACAATGAGCAGTTCTTC. The encoded protein is CASSLESGTYNEQFF.

V gene TRBV5-1 combines with J gene TRBJ2-1, with TRBD2 identical over 9 bases. V gave up 4 bases and J gave up 6 bases; unmatched junction bases: 8. There are 15 residues in the CDR3. Per germline, CDR1 SGHRS and CDR2 YFSETQ. CDR3 DNA sequence: TGCGCCAGCAGCACTAGCGGGTTGACGGGCAATGAGCAGTTCTTC. Translation gives CASSTSGLTGNEQFF.